The rows below give T cell receptor beta chains drawn from one sample of a study of blood T cell repertoires in COVID-19. The method was immunoSEQ multiplex PCR; TCRdb's version includes in-frame clones alone and lacks a portion of them. The sample lists some 270,000 clones, around 89% occurring once. Sequenced material: PBMCs or T cells enriched from blood (not recorded which). The receptors originated from a woman aged 25 to 39 with acute COVID-19. Each CDR3 is given with its conserved first and last residue. A D gene is named only where the DNA matches it firmly. Only some rows state a clone size, as once, few, many or a class for expanded clones.

D gene: TRBD1
clone size: -
CDR3 length: 16
V gene: TRBV14
J gene: TRBJ1-4
CDR3 protein: CASSQDGTGVNEKLFF
CDR3 DNA: TGTGCCAGCAGCCAAGATGGCACAGGGGTAAATGAAAAACTGTTTTTT

D gene: TRBD2
clone size: -
CDR3 length: 16
V gene: TRBV11-2
J gene: TRBJ2-7
CDR3 protein: CASSLVRVGRAYEQYF
CDR3 DNA: TGTGCCAGCAGCTTAGTTCGCGTCGGGAGGGCCTACGAGCAGTACTTC

D gene: -
clone size: -
CDR3 length: 14
V gene: TRBV24-1
J gene: TRBJ1-5
CDR3 protein: CATSDSSGDQPQHF
CDR3 DNA: TGTGCCACCAGTGATTCCTCAGGTGATCAGCCCCAGCATTTT

D gene: -
clone size: -
CDR3 length: 14
V gene: TRBV19
J gene: TRBJ2-4
CDR3 protein: CASSTDYAKNIQYF
CDR3 DNA: TGTGCCAGTAGCACAGACTACGCCAAAAACATTCAGTACTTC

D gene: -
clone size: -
CDR3 length: 11
V gene: TRBV19
J gene: TRBJ1-1
CDR3 protein: CASSEGTEAFF
CDR3 DNA: TGTGCCAGTAGTGAGGGCACTGAAGCTTTCTTT

D gene: TRBD2
clone size: once
CDR3 length: 15
V gene: TRBV10-3
J gene: TRBJ2-7
CDR3 protein: CAIRKDPGGTYEQYF
CDR3 DNA: TGTGCCATCAGGAAGGACCCGGGAGGGACCTACGAGCAGTACTTC

D gene: TRBD2
clone size: -
CDR3 length: 13
V gene: TRBV10-3
J gene: TRBJ2-7
CDR3 protein: CAMSAAGTYEQYF
CDR3 DNA: TGTGCCATGTCGGCAGCGGGAACTTACGAGCAGTACTTC

D gene: TRBD2
clone size: -
CDR3 length: 19
V gene: TRBV19
J gene: TRBJ2-1
CDR3 protein: CASSLLAGGPSATYNEQFF
CDR3 DNA: TGTGCCAGTAGCCTACTAGCGGGAGGGCCCTCCGCCACCTACAATGAGCAGTTCTTC

D gene: TRBD2
clone size: -
CDR3 length: 16
V gene: TRBV13
J gene: TRBJ2-1
CDR3 protein: CASRLGISGSADEQFF
CDR3 DNA: TGTGCCAGCAGACTTGGGATTAGCGGGAGTGCGGATGAGCAGTTCTTC

D gene: TRBD1
clone size: -
CDR3 length: 14
V gene: TRBV5-8
J gene: TRBJ1-2
CDR3 protein: CASSRQGANYGYTF
CDR3 DNA: TGTGCCAGCAGCCGTCAGGGGGCTAACTATGGCTACACCTTC

D gene: TRBD1
clone size: -
CDR3 length: 13
V gene: TRBV27
J gene: TRBJ1-2
CDR3 protein: CASSFSGTVDYTF
CDR3 DNA: TGTGCCAGCAGTTTCTCGGGGACAGTGGACTACACCTTC

D gene: -
clone size: -
CDR3 length: 15
V gene: TRBV10-3
J gene: TRBJ2-3
CDR3 protein: CAIMRSRGFTDTQYF
CDR3 DNA: TGTGCCATCATGAGGTCTCGTGGTTTCACAGATACGCAGTATTTT

D gene: -
clone size: -
CDR3 length: 15
V gene: TRBV28
J gene: TRBJ2-3
CDR3 protein: CASSLTGGETDTQYF
CDR3 DNA: TGTGCCAGCAGTTTGACCGGAGGGGAGACAGATACGCAGTATTTT

D gene: TRBD1
clone size: -
CDR3 length: 13
V gene: TRBV25-1
J gene: TRBJ2-3
CDR3 protein: CAIRDRVTDTQYF
CDR3 DNA: TGTGCAATAAGGGACAGGGTGACAGATACGCAGTATTTT

D gene: -
clone size: -
CDR3 length: 15
V gene: TRBV5-8
J gene: TRBJ2-5
CDR3 protein: CASSPPQRYQETQYF
CDR3 DNA: TGTGCCAGCAGCCCCCCTCAGAGGTACCAAGAGACCCAGTACTTC

D gene: -
clone size: -
CDR3 length: 14
V gene: TRBV4-1
J gene: TRBJ2-7
CDR3 protein: CASSQEGSNYEQYF
CDR3 DNA: TGCGCCAGCAGCCAAGAGGGGAGTAACTACGAGCAGTACTTC

D gene: -
clone size: -
CDR3 length: 17
V gene: TRBV25-1
J gene: TRBJ1-2
CDR3 protein: CASSRGKQGGDLLRYTF
CDR3 DNA: TGTGCCAGCAGTCGTGGTAAGCAGGGAGGTGACTTGTTGAGGTACACCTTC

D gene: -
clone size: -
CDR3 length: 13
V gene: TRBV20-1
J gene: TRBJ1-6
CDR3 protein: CSASSQINSPLHF
CDR3 DNA: TGCAGTGCTAGTAGTCAGATTAATTCACCCCTCCACTTT

D gene: TRBD1
clone size: -
CDR3 length: 14
V gene: TRBV6-5
J gene: TRBJ1-1
CDR3 protein: CASSRDRGRTEAFF
CDR3 DNA: TGTGCCAGCAGTAGGGACAGGGGGCGAACTGAAGCTTTCTTT

D gene: -
clone size: -
CDR3 length: 16
V gene: TRBV7-8
J gene: TRBJ1-1
CDR3 protein: CASSYDGYYMNTEAFF
CDR3 DNA: TGTGCCAGCAGCTACGACGGATACTACATGAACACTGAAGCTTTCTTT

D gene: TRBD2
clone size: -
CDR3 length: 16
V gene: TRBV27
J gene: TRBJ2-7
CDR3 protein: CASSLSVLAGYGEQYF
CDR3 DNA: TGTGCCAGCAGTTTATCGGTACTAGCGGGGTATGGGGAGCAGTACTTC

D gene: TRBD2
clone size: -
CDR3 length: 17
V gene: TRBV13
J gene: TRBJ2-2
CDR3 protein: CASSEYLAGGVTGELFF
CDR3 DNA: TGTGCCAGCAGCGAATACCTGGCGGGAGGGGTAACCGGGGAGCTGTTTTTT

D gene: TRBD2
clone size: -
CDR3 length: 14
V gene: TRBV9
J gene: TRBJ2-7
CDR3 protein: CASSVDGRGSEQYF
CDR3 DNA: TGTGCCAGCAGCGTAGACGGGAGGGGGAGCGAGCAGTACTTC

D gene: -
clone size: -
CDR3 length: 14
V gene: TRBV28
J gene: TRBJ1-4
CDR3 protein: CASSFHQGNEKLFF
CDR3 DNA: TGTGCCAGCAGTTTTCACCAGGGAAATGAAAAACTGTTTTTT

D gene: TRBD2
clone size: -
CDR3 length: 16
V gene: TRBV10-3
J gene: TRBJ2-1
CDR3 protein: CAISPPSGLSYNEQFF
CDR3 DNA: TGTGCCATCAGCCCCCCTAGCGGGTTGTCCTACAATGAGCAGTTCTTC

D gene: -
clone size: once
CDR3 length: 13
V gene: TRBV7-6
J gene: TRBJ2-7
CDR3 protein: CASSIGQSYEQYF
CDR3 DNA: TGTGCCAGCAGCATAGGACAATCCTACGAGCAGTACTTC

D gene: -
clone size: -
CDR3 length: 15
V gene: TRBV24-1
J gene: TRBJ1-4
CDR3 protein: CATSDLAREGEKLFF
CDR3 DNA: TGTGCCACCAGTGATTTGGCCCGGGAGGGCGAAAAACTGTTTTTT

D gene: -
clone size: -
CDR3 length: 13
V gene: TRBV9
J gene: TRBJ2-7
CDR3 protein: CASSVDTNYEQYF
CDR3 DNA: TGTGCCAGCAGCGTTGACACCAACTACGAGCAGTACTTC

D gene: TRBD2
clone size: -
CDR3 length: 15
V gene: TRBV6-4
J gene: TRBJ2-3
CDR3 protein: CASSDSTSGSDTQYF
CDR3 DNA: TGTGCCAGCAGTGACTCAACTAGCGGGAGCGATACGCAGTATTTT

D gene: -
clone size: -
CDR3 length: 13
V gene: TRBV20-1
J gene: TRBJ2-7
CDR3 protein: CSASHESSYEQYF
CDR3 DNA: TGCAGTGCTAGTCACGAGAGCTCCTACGAGCAGTACTTC

D gene: -
clone size: -
CDR3 length: 13
V gene: TRBV28
J gene: TRBJ1-2
CDR3 protein: CASSLIGGEGYTF
CDR3 DNA: TGTGCCAGCAGTTTAATCGGGGGGGAAGGCTACACCTTC

D gene: -
clone size: -
CDR3 length: 12
V gene: TRBV3-1/TRBV3-2
J gene: TRBJ2-1
CDR3 protein: CASSAQSNEQFF
CDR3 DNA: TGTGCCAGCAGCGCACAGTCAAATGAGCAGTTCTTC

D gene: -
clone size: -
CDR3 length: 16
V gene: TRBV11-2
J gene: TRBJ2-7
CDR3 protein: CASSLAPQSPASEQYF
CDR3 DNA: TGTGCCAGCAGCTTAGCCCCACAATCCCCTGCTAGTGAGCAGTACTTC

D gene: -
clone size: -
CDR3 length: 13
V gene: TRBV5-5
J gene: TRBJ2-1
CDR3 protein: CASSDSSYNEQFF
CDR3 DNA: TGTGCCAGTTCGGACAGCTCCTACAATGAGCAGTTCTTC

D gene: TRBD2
clone size: -
CDR3 length: 13
V gene: TRBV30
J gene: TRBJ2-7
CDR3 protein: CAWSLAGNNEQYF
CDR3 DNA: TGTGCCTGGAGTCTAGCGGGAAACAACGAGCAGTACTTC

D gene: TRBD1
clone size: -
CDR3 length: 16
V gene: TRBV29-1
J gene: TRBJ2-2
CDR3 protein: CSVPRIGQENTGELFF
CDR3 DNA: TGCAGCGTGCCCCGAATAGGACAGGAAAACACCGGGGAGCTGTTTTTT

D gene: TRBD1
clone size: once
CDR3 length: 13
V gene: TRBV11-2
J gene: TRBJ1-4
CDR3 protein: CASSFTGDEKLFF
CDR3 DNA: TGTGCCAGCAGCTTTACAGGGGATGAAAAACTGTTTTTT

D gene: -
clone size: -
CDR3 length: 15
V gene: TRBV10-3
J gene: TRBJ2-5
CDR3 protein: CAITARAGSEETQYF
CDR3 DNA: TGTGCCATCACCGCCCGCGCGGGGAGCGAAGAGACCCAGTACTTC

D gene: -
clone size: -
CDR3 length: 17
V gene: TRBV1
J gene: TRBJ2-7
CDR3 protein: CTSSQTPNRGTSYEQYF
CDR3 DNA: TGCACCAGCAGCCAAACGCCCAACAGGGGTACATCCTACGAGCAGTACTTC

D gene: -
clone size: -
CDR3 length: 13
V gene: TRBV27
J gene: TRBJ2-2
CDR3 protein: CASSFRVTGELFF
CDR3 DNA: TGTGCCAGCAGTTTCAGGGTGACCGGGGAGCTGTTTTTT

D gene: -
clone size: -
CDR3 length: 13
V gene: TRBV11-1
J gene: TRBJ1-2
CDR3 protein: CASSSRTLYGYTF
CDR3 DNA: TGTGCCAGCAGCTCGAGGACACTCTATGGCTACACCTTC

D gene: TRBD1
clone size: -
CDR3 length: 13
V gene: TRBV19
J gene: TRBJ1-5
CDR3 protein: CASSSTGVGPQHF
CDR3 DNA: TGTGCCAGTAGTTCTACAGGGGTTGGGCCCCAGCATTTT

D gene: TRBD2
clone size: -
CDR3 length: 13
V gene: TRBV6-4
J gene: TRBJ2-5
CDR3 protein: CASSGLAGETQYF
CDR3 DNA: TGTGCCAGCAGTGGACTAGCGGGAGAGACCCAGTACTTC

D gene: -
clone size: -
CDR3 length: 13
V gene: TRBV28
J gene: TRBJ1-1
CDR3 protein: CASTLVVDTEAFF
CDR3 DNA: TGTGCCAGCACTTTGGTAGTAGACACTGAAGCTTTCTTT

D gene: -
clone size: -
CDR3 length: 15
V gene: TRBV3-1/TRBV3-2
J gene: TRBJ1-1
CDR3 protein: CASSQERVLNTEAFF
CDR3 DNA: TGTGCCAGCAGCCAAGAGAGGGTGCTGAACACTGAAGCTTTCTTT

D gene: TRBD2
clone size: once
CDR3 length: 16
V gene: TRBV13
J gene: TRBJ2-3
CDR3 protein: CASSPRLAGHTDTQYF
CDR3 DNA: TGTGCCAGCAGCCCCCGACTAGCGGGTCACACAGATACGCAGTATTTT

D gene: TRBD1
clone size: few
CDR3 length: 17
V gene: TRBV7-7
J gene: TRBJ2-5
CDR3 protein: CASSSGQGAVYLETQYF
CDR3 DNA: TGTGCCAGCAGCTCGGGACAGGGGGCGGTTTATCTAGAGACCCAGTACTTC

D gene: -
clone size: -
CDR3 length: 13
V gene: TRBV18
J gene: TRBJ2-7
CDR3 protein: CASSPKDFEEQYF
CDR3 DNA: TGTGCCAGCTCACCGAAGGACTTCGAAGAGCAGTACTTC

D gene: TRBD2
clone size: -
CDR3 length: 15
V gene: TRBV2
J gene: TRBJ2-1
CDR3 protein: CASSEGLAGGTKQFF
CDR3 DNA: TGTGCCAGCAGTGAGGGTCTAGCGGGAGGAACGAAGCAGTTCTTC

D gene: -
clone size: -
CDR3 length: 13
V gene: TRBV4-1
J gene: TRBJ1-1
CDR3 protein: CASSQDGTLEAFF
CDR3 DNA: TGCGCCAGCAGCCAAGACGGGACACTTGAAGCTTTCTTT

D gene: -
clone size: -
CDR3 length: 15
V gene: TRBV6-4
J gene: TRBJ1-1
CDR3 protein: CASSDSGQGKTEAFF
CDR3 DNA: TGTGCCAGCAGTGACTCGGGGCAGGGTAAAACTGAAGCTTTCTTT

D gene: TRBD2
clone size: -
CDR3 length: 14
V gene: TRBV3-1/TRBV3-2
J gene: TRBJ2-3
CDR3 protein: CASMTSGATDTQYF
CDR3 DNA: TGTGCCAGCATGACTAGCGGCGCCACAGATACGCAGTATTTT

D gene: -
clone size: -
CDR3 length: 11
V gene: TRBV6-1
J gene: TRBJ2-7
CDR3 protein: CASSEGHEQYF
CDR3 DNA: TGTGCCAGCAGTGAAGGGCACGAGCAGTACTTC

D gene: -
clone size: -
CDR3 length: 13
V gene: TRBV28
J gene: TRBJ2-7
CDR3 protein: CASFQGNSYEQYF
CDR3 DNA: TGTGCCAGCTTCCAGGGCAATTCCTACGAGCAGTACTTC

D gene: TRBD2
clone size: -
CDR3 length: 15
V gene: TRBV3-1/TRBV3-2
J gene: TRBJ2-1
CDR3 protein: CASSPIAGIGYEQFF
CDR3 DNA: TGTGCCAGCAGCCCGATAGCGGGAATAGGGTATGAGCAGTTCTTC

D gene: -
clone size: -
CDR3 length: 16
V gene: TRBV14
J gene: TRBJ1-2
CDR3 protein: CASSPTDSWHNYGYTF
CDR3 DNA: TGTGCCAGCAGCCCAACCGATAGCTGGCATAACTATGGCTACACCTTC

D gene: TRBD1
clone size: medium-sized
CDR3 length: 15
V gene: TRBV25-1
J gene: TRBJ2-7
CDR3 protein: CASSIKDRGTYEQYF
CDR3 DNA: TGTGCCAGCAGCATCAAGGACAGGGGGACATACGAGCAGTACTTC

D gene: TRBD2
clone size: once
CDR3 length: 15
V gene: TRBV4-1
J gene: TRBJ2-7
CDR3 protein: CASSQVLAGGDEQYF
CDR3 DNA: TGCGCCAGCAGCCAAGTCCTCGCGGGAGGGGACGAGCAGTACTTC

D gene: -
clone size: -
CDR3 length: 15
V gene: TRBV5-4
J gene: TRBJ1-1
CDR3 protein: CASSPRTSGWTEAFF
CDR3 DNA: TGTGCCAGCAGCCCCCGGACCTCGGGGTGGACCGAAGCTTTCTTT